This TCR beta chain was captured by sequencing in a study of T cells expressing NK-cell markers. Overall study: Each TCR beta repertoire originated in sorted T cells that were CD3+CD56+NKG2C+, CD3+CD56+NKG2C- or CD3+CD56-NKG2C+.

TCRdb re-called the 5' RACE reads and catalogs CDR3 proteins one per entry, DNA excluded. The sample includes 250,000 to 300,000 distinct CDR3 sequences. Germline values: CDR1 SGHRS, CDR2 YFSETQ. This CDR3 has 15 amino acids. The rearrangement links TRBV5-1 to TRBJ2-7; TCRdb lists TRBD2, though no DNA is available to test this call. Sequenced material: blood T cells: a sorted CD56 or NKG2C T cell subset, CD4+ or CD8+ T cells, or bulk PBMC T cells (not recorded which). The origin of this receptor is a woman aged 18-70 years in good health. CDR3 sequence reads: CASSNQGVAGYEQYF. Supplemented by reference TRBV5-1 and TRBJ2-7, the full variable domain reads KAGVTQTPRYLIKTRGQQVTLSCSPISGHRSVSWYQQTPGQGLQFLFEYFSETQRNKGNFPGRFSGRQFSNSRSEMNVSTLELGDSALYLCASSNQGVAGYEQYFGPGTRLTVT.